A single TCR beta chain is shown here with its context. What it recognizes is unknown. Repertoires were generated with immunoSEQ multiplex PCR, while TCRdb's copy carries only in-frame clones and drops some. The sample has 62,000 or so clones, approximately 95% seen once. The data derive from a study of brain T cells in children with intractable seizures. Findings and limits, study-wide: Patients' HCMV serostatus was unknown; virus specificity rests on CDR3 similarity alone.

Only cases whose brain tissue showed the highest T cell transcript signatures were sequenced. Pre-surgery treatment included at least one anti-epileptic drug. Germline V gene sequence: CDR1 MDHEN, CDR2 SYDVKM. The germline V and J ends were trimmed by 5 bases and 1 base, with 11 bases remaining between them. The length of the CDR3 is 14 residues. The TCR was taken from a boy in the first two years of life with focal cortical dysplasia and intractable seizures. The source was peripheral blood, collected at surgery. This rearrangement joins TRBV28 to TRBJ2-5; a possible D gene is TRBD2 (5 bases). The CDR3 DNA sequence: TGTGCCAGCAGTCTCCGGGCGGGCCAAGAGACCCAGTACTTC. Translation: CASSLRAGQETQYF.